This T cell receptor (beta chain) was found in a study of cytomegalovirus exposure and HLA in healthy donors. Across the study: The use of the same platform for the 100 to 150 validation repertoires and the approximately 730 first-cohort repertoires was reported by a later analysis. Study-level findings and limits: Reportedly, diagnosis of cytomegalovirus status by the classifier showed high specificity and sensitivity. Researchers catalogued about 150 TCR beta chains as cytomegalovirus-associated. According to a subsequent analysis, TCR clusters identified in the first cohort showed a tendency to co-occur across the 120 or so validation repertoires.

With respect to this clone: As yet, its antigen is unknown.

The assay was immunoSEQ multiplex PCR, and TCRdb's table has in-frame clones only and misses some. The sample has about 130,000 clones; more than 80% are singletons. The receptor's source is a woman aged 25 to 45 in good health and CMV-seropositive. Sequencing input: PBMCs.

The CDR3 DNA reads TGTGCCACCAGCGCAGCCGGGACAGGGGCTCAGCCCCAGCATTTT. Protein sequence: CATSAAGTGAQPQHF. This rearrangement joins TRBV15 to TRBJ1-5; 10 nucleotides agree with TRBD1. This CDR3 region has 15 residues. Germline V lookup: CDR1 LNHNV, CDR2 YYDKDF (reference sequence). With V trimmed by 5 bases and J by 6 bases, 7 bases remained unmatched. The full variable domain, in which reference TRBV15 and TRBJ1-5 provide the parts outside the CDR3, is DAMVIQNPRYQVTQFGKPVTLSCSQTLNHNVMYWYQQKSSQAPKLLFHYYDKDFNNEADTPDNFQSRRPNTSFCFLDIRSPGLGDTAMYLCATSAAGTGAQPQHFGDGTRLSIL.